This entry is about one TCR beta chain. The antigen is unknown. This was a survey-level run. Data came from immunoSEQ multiplex PCR; TCRdb stores just in-frame clones and leaves some out. Of approximately 31,000 clones detected, about 70% appear once; the ten largest clones hold 1.5% to 2.5%. This record comes from a study of STAT5B mutations in CD4+ large granular lymphocyte leukemia. Looking at the study overall: The CDR3 'QG' motif was associated with a particular HLA allele among healthy donors. Study-level points and caveats: Top patient clones used TRBV06 genes more often: 8/27 versus 2/35 in controls. Without HLA matching, higher CD4+ than CD8+ T-LGLL clonality could reflect small sample size.

Germline V CDR1 and CDR2: SGHTA, FQGNSA. Trimming left V 1 base short and J 8 bases short, with 11 bases between. This CDR3 spans 13 amino acids. This TCR derives from a human donor in good health. Sample: CD4+ T cells from blood buffy coats. The chain joins TRBV7-2 to TRBJ1-2; no clear D. The CDR3 here is CASSLGGLGGYTF. CDR3 nucleotide sequence: TGTGCCAGCAGCTTAGGGGGATTGGGAGGCTACACCTTC. Variable domain in full (rest from reference TRBV7-2 and TRBJ1-2): GAGVSQSPSNKVTEKGKDVELRCDPISGHTALYWYRQSLGQGLEFLIYFQGNSAPDKSGLPSDRFSAERTGGSVSTLTIQRTQQEDSAVYLCASSLGGLGGYTFGSGTRLTVV.